This TCR beta chain was recorded in a study of shared clonotypes between healthy human individuals. Study details: Researchers assigned three CD4 naive, three CD4 memory, two CD8 naive and one CD8 memory plate to each donor.

Deletions cut 0 bases from V and 0 bases from J, with 18 bases between. CDR3 length equals 17 residues. Germline values: CDR1 GTSNPN, CDR2 SVGIG (reference sequence). Study conclusions and caveats: Generally, naive subsets (rather than memory subsets) showed larger estimated richness. Despite large depth, rarefaction showed incomplete sorted-subset sequencing.

Profiling relied on immunoSEQ multiplex PCR, and the TCRdb table lists in-frame clones only, not all of them. The profile shows 2 million to 2.5 million clones, 90% to 96% of them singletons. Note on this clone: Its antigen is not identified.

The V and J genes are TRBV30 and TRBJ2-7, with D possibly TRBD1 on 6 matching bases. The receptor's source is a young man in good health. Sequences were obtained from naive CD4+ T cells sorted from blood. As to subset: CD45RA+ positively selected. The CDR3 bases are TGTGCCTGGAGTGTTAAATCCCCCGCAGGGGTCTCCTACGAGCAGTACTTC. The encoded protein is CAWSVKSPAGVSYEQYF.